Sequencing of this T cell receptor beta chain was carried out in a study of blood T cell repertoires in COVID-19. In the study overall: Whether acute or convalescent, the COVID-19 samples came from the United States, Italy and Spain.

This clone was seen ten or more times. Participants were placed into cohorts based on the clinical history they reported. Someone with COVID-19 had been met by exposed participants within 2 weeks before study entry. Germline V lookup: CDR1 SEHNR, CDR2 FQNEAQ (reference sequence). The CDR3 runs 16 residues. V was clipped by 5 bases and J by 5 bases; unmatched bases: 12. Authors' methods: Counts of nucleated cells, estimated from reference gene primer amplification, were obtained. Repertoires were generated with immunoSEQ multiplex PCR, while TCRdb's copy carries only in-frame clones and drops some. V, J and clone size were drawn from that table, and D and trimming were deduced from the DNA. The profile shows 130,000 to 150,000 clones, over 80% of them singletons.

J is TRBJ2-7 and V is TRBV7-9, with 10 bases that match TRBD1. This receptor was identified in a woman between 50 and 59 years old who had been exposed to COVID-19. The sample comprised PBMCs or T cells enriched from blood (not recorded which). This CDR3 reads CASSQIGTGESDEQYF. The CDR3 coding sequence is TGTGCCAGCAGCCAAATAGGGACAGGGGAGTCGGACGAGCAGTACTTC.